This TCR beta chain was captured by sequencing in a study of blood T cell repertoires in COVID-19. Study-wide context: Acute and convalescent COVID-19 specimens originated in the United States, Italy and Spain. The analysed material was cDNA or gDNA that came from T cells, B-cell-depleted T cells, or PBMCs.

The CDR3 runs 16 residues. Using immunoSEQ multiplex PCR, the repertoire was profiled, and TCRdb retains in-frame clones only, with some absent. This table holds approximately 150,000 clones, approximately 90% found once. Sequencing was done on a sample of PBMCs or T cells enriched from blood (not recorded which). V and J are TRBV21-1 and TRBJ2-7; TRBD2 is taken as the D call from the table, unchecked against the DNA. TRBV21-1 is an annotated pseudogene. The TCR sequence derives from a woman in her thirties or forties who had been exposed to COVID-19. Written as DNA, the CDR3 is TGTGCCAGCAGCCTCTGGGGGGGGAGTACATCCTACGAGCAGTACTTC. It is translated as CASSLWGGSTSYEQYF.